The subject of this entry is one T cell receptor (beta chain). CDR1 is SEHNR, CDR2 FQNEAQ, per germline (reference sequence). The ends lost 4 bases at V and 4 bases at J; junction bases unmatched: 8. The CDR3 is 16 amino acids. Original methodology: Amplification of reference gene primers was used by the study to estimate nucleated cell counts. The table came from immunoSEQ multiplex PCR; TCRdb's copy has only in-frame clones and leaves some out. V and J calls and clone size are those listed in that table; D and trimming were worked out from the DNA. This table holds 250,000 to 300,000 clones, around 90% found once. The data are from a study of blood T cell repertoires in COVID-19.

Sequencing was done on a sample of peripheral blood. The genes are TRBV7-9 and TRBJ2-7; TRBD1 matches 12 bases. This receptor was taken from a woman between 25 and 40 years old with acute or convalescent COVID-19. This chain's CDR3 is CASSSLRDRGHYEQYF. The CDR3 nucleotides read TGTGCCAGCAGCTCACTCCGGGACAGGGGGCATTACGAGCAGTACTTC.